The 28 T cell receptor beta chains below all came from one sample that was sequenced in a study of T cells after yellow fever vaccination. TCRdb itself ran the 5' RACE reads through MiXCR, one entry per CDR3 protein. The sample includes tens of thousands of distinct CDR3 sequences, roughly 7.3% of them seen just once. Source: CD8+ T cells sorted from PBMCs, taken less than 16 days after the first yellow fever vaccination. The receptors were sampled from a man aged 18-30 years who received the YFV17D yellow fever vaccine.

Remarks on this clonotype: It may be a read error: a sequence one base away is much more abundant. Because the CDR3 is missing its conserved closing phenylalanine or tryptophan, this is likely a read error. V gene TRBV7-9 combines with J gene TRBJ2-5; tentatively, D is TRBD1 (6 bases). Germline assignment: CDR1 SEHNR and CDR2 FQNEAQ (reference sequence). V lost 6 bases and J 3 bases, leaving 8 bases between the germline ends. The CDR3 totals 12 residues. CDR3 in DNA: TGTGCCAGCAGTCGGACAGAAGAGACCCAGTACCTC. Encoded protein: CASSRTEETQYL.

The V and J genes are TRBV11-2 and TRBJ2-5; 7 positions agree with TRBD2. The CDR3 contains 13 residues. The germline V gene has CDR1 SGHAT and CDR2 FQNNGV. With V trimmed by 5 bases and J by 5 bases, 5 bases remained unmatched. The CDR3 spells CASSLGLEETQYF. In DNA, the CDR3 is TGTGCCAGCAGCCTCGGACTAGAGGAGACCCAGTACTTC.

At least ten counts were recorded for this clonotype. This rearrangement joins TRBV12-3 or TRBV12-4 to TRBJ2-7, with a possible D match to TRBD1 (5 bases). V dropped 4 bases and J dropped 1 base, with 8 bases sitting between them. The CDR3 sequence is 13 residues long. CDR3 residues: CASSSTGSYEQYV. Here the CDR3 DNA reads TGTGCCAGCAGTTCCACAGGTTCCTACGAGCAGTACGTC.

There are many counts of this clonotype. The DNA of the CDR3 is TGTGCCAGCAGTTTTAACACCTACGAGCAGTACGTC. Translation gives CASSFNTYEQYV. J is TRBJ2-7 and V is TRBV12-3 or TRBV12-4, with D unresolved. The V end lost 3 bases, the J end lost 2 bases, and 5 bases lay between the germline ends. The CDR3 is made up of 12 amino acids.

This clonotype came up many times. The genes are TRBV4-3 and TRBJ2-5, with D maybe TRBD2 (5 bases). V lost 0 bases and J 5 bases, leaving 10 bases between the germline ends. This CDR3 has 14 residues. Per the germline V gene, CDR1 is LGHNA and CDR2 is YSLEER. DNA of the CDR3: TGCGCCAGCAGCCAAGACCTAGCCCCTGAGACCCAGTACTTC. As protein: CASSQDLAPETQYF.

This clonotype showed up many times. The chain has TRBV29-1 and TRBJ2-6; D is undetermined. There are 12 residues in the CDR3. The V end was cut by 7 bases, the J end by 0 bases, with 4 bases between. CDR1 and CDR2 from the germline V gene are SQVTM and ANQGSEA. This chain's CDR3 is CSGSSGANVLTF. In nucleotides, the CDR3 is TGCAGCGGAAGCTCTGGGGCCAACGTCCTGACTTTC. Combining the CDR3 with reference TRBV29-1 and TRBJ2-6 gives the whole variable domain SAVISQKPSRDICQRGTSLTIQCQVDSQVTMMFWYRQQPGQSLTLIATANQGSEATYESGFVIDKFPISRPNLTFSTLTVSNMSPEDSSIYLCSGSSGANVLTFGAGSRLTVL.

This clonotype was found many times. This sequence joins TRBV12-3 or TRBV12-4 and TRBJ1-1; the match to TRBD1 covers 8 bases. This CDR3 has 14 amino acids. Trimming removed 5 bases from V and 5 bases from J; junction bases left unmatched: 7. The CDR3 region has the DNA TGTGCCAGCAGTCTGCAGGGGGCACGGACTGAAGCTTTCTTT. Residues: CASSLQGARTEAFF.

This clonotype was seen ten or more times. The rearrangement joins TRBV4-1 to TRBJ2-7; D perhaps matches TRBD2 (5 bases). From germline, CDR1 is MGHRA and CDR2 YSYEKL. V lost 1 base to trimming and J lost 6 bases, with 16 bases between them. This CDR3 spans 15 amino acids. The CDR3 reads CASSQGPGRRVEQYF. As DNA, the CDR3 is TGCGCCAGCAGCCAAGGTCCCGGCAGGCGGGTCGAGCAGTACTTC.

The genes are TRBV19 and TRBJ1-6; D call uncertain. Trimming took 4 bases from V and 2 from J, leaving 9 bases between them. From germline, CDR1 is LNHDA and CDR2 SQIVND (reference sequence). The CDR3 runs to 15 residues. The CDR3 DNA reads TGTGCCAGTAGTACCACCGGGACCTATAATTCACCCCTCCACTTT. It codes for CASSTTGTYNSPLHF.

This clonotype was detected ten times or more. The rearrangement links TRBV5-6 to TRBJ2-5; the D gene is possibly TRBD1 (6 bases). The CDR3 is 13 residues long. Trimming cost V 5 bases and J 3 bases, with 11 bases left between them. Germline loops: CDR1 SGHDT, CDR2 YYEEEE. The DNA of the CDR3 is TGTGCCAGCAGTTTAGGGGGAGAAGAGACCCAGTACTTC. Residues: CASSLGGEETQYF.

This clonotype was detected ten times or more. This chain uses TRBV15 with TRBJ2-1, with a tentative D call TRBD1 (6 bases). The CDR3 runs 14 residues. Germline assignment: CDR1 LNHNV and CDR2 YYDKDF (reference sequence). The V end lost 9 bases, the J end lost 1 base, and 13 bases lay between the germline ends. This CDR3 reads CATNRERSYNEQFF. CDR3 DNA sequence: TGTGCCACAAACAGGGAAAGGTCCTACAATGAGCAGTTCTTC.

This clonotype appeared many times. The CDR3 nucleotides read TGTGCCAGCAGCTTAGGGTCTAGGGAGGTCGATGAGCAGTTCTTC. Its translation: CASSLGSREVDEQFF. The rearrangement joins TRBV11-2 to TRBJ2-1, with D perhaps TRBD2 (6 bases). V gave up 1 base and J gave up 8 bases, with 15 bases separating them. The CDR3 has 15 residues. Germline CDR1 reads SGHAT; CDR2 reads FQNNGV.

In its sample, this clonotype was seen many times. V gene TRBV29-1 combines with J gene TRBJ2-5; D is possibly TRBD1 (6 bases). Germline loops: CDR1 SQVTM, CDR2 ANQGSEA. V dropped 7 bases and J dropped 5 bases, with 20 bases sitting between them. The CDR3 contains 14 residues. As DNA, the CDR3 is TGCAGCGCAGAGAGGGCAGGGGCTCTGGAGACCCAGTACTTC. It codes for CSAERAGALETQYF.

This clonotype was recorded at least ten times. CDR3 residues: CASRDWRGVYNEQFF. The CDR3 DNA follows: TGTGCCAGCAGGGATTGGCGGGGGGTCTACAATGAGCAGTTCTTC. This rearrangement joins TRBV27 to TRBJ2-1; TRBD2 matches at 8 bases. Trimming at V came to 6 bases and at J to 3 bases, leaving 7 bases not matched to a gene. Per germline, CDR1 MNHEY and CDR2 SMNVEV (reference sequence). CDR3 length equals 15 residues.

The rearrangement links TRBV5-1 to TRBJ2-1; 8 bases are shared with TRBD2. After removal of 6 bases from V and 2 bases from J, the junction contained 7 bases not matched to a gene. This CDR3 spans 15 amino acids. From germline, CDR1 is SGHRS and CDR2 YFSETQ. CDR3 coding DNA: TGCGCCAGCAACCCCTTCGGGGGGGCCTACAATGAGCAGTTCTTC. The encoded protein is CASNPFGGAYNEQFF.

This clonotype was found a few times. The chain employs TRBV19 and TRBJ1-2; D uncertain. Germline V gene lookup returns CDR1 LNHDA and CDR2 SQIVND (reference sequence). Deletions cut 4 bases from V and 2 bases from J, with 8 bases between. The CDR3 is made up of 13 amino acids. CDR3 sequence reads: CASSNPGNYGYTF. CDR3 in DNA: TGTGCCAGTAGTAACCCGGGCAACTATGGCTACACCTTC.

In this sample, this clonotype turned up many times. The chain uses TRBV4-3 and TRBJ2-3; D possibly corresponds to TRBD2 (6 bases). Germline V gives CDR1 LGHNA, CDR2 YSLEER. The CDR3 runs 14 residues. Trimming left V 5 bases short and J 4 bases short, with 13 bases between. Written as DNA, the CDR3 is TGCGCCAGCAGCTCGGGACGGGAGCCAGATACGCAGTATTTT. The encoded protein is CASSSGREPDTQYF.

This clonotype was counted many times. CDR3 protein: CASSDSHAEQYF. CDR3 DNA: TGTGCCAGCAGTGACTCGCATGCCGAGCAGTACTTC. The chain couples TRBV12-3 or TRBV12-4 to TRBJ2-7; no firm D call. The CDR3 covers 12 residues. Trimming stripped 5 bases from V and 6 bases from J, with 11 bases between.

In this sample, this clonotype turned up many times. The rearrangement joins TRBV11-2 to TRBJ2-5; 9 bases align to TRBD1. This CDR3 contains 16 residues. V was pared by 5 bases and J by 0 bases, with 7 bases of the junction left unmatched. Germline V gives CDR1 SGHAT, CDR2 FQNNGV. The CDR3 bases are TGTGCCAGCAGCGGGGACAGGGAAGGGGACCAAGAGACCCAGTACTTC. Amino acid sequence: CASSGDREGDQETQYF.

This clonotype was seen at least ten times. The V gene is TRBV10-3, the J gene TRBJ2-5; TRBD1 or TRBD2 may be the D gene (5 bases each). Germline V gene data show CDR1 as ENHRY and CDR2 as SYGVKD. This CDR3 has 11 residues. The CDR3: CASGSGETQYF. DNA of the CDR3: TGTGCATCAGGGTCGGGGGAGACCCAGTACTTC.

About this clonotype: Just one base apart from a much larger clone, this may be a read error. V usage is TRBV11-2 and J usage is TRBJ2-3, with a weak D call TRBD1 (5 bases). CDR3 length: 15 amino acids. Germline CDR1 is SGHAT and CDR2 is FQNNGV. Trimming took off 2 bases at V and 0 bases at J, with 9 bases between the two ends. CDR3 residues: CASSLRTFSTDTQYF. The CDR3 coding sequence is TGTGCCAGCAGCTTAAGGACATTTAGCACAGATACGCAGTATTTT.

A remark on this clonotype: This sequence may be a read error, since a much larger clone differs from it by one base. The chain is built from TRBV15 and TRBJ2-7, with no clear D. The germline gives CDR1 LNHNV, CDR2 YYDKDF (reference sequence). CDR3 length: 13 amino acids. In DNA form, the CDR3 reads TGTGCCACCGGCAGAGCTAGGGCCTACGAGCAGTACTTC. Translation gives CATGRARAYEQYF.

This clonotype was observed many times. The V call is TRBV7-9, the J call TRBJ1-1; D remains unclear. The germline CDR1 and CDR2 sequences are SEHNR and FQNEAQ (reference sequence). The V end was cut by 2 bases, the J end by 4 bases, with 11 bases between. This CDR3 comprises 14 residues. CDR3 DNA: TGTGCCAGCAGCTTAACAGACCCAATCACTGAAGCTTTCTTT. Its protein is CASSLTDPITEAFF.

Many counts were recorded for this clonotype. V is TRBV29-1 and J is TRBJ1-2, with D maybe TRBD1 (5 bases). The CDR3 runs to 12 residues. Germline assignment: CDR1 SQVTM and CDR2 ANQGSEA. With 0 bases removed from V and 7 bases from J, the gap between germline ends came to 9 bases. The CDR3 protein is CSVEDRVGGYTF. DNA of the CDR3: TGCAGCGTTGAAGACAGGGTTGGTGGCTACACCTTC. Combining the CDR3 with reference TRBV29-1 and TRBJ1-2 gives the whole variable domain SAVISQKPSRDICQRGTSLTIQCQVDSQVTMMFWYRQQPGQSLTLIATANQGSEATYESGFVIDKFPISRPNLTFSTLTVSNMSPEDSSIYLCSVEDRVGGYTFGSGTRLTVV.

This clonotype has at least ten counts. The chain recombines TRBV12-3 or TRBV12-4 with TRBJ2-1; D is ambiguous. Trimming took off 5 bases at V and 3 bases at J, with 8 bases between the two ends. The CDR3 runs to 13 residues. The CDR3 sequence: CASSMGLYNEQFF. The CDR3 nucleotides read TGTGCCAGCAGTATGGGCCTCTACAATGAGCAGTTCTTC.

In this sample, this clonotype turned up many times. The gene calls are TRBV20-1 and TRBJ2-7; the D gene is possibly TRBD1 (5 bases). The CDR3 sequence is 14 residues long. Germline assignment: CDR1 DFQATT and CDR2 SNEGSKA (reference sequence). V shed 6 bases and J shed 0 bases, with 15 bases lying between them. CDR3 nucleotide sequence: TGCAGTGCCATCGACAGTTTTAGCTCCTACGAGCAGTACTTC. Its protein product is CSAIDSFSSYEQYF.

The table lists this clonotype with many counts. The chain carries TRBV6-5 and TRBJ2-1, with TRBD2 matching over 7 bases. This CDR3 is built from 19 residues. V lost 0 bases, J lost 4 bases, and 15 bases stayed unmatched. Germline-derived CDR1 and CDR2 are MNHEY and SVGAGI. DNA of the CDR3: TGTGCCAGCAGTTACTCTTCGGTTAAGACTAGCCAAATGTACAATGAGCAGTTCTTC. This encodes CASSYSSVKTSQMYNEQFF.

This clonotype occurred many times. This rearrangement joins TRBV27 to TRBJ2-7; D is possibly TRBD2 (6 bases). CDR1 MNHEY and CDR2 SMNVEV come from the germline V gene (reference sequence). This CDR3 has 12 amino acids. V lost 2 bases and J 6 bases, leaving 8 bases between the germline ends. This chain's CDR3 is CASSLAGIEQYF. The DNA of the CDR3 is TGTGCCAGCAGTTTAGCGGGGATCGAGCAGTACTTC.